This paragraph covers one T cell receptor beta chain sequence. The record originates from a study of blood T cell repertoires in COVID-19. About the research overall: Sources were T cells, B-cell-depleted T cells, or PBMCs; the material itself was cDNA or gDNA.

The assay was immunoSEQ multiplex PCR, and TCRdb's table has in-frame clones only and misses some. The table includes around 99,000 clones, roughly 75% detected once. This TCR was sampled from a man aged 45-65 years who had recovered from COVID-19. Specimen: peripheral blood.

DNA for the CDR3: TGTGCCAGCAGCCCTCAGGCGGGGGGAACCTACGAGCAGTACTTC. Encoded protein: CASSPQAGGTYEQYF. The rearrangement links TRBV3-1 (or the pseudogene TRBV3-2) to TRBJ2-7, with TRBD2 matching over 8 bases. The germline V gene has CDR1 LGHDT and CDR2 YNNKEL (reference sequence). The CDR3 is 15 residues long. V lost 4 bases and J lost 2; bases outside the gene matches: 7.